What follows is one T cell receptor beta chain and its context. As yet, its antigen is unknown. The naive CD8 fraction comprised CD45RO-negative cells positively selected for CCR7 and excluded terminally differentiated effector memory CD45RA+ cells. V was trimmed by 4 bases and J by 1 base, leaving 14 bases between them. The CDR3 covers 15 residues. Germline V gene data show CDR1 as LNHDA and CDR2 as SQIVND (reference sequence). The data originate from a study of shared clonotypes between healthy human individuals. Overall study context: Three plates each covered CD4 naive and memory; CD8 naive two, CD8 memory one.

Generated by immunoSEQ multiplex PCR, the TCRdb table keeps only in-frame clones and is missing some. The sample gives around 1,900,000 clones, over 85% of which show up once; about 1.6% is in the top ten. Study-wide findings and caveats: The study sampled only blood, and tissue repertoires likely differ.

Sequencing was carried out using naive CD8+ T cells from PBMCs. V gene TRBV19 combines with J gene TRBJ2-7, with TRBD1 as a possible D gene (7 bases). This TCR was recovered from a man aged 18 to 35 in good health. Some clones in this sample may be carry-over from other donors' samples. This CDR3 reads CASSSTQGTSYEQYF. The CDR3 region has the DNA TGTGCCAGTAGTAGTACACAGGGGACTTCCTACGAGCAGTACTTC.